These 5 T cell receptor beta chains were sequenced from one sample in a study of blood T cells in healthy people across ages (dated by TCRdb to between 2015 and 2017). The library was obtained by 5' RACE. The sequencer listed for this sample is Illumina HiSeq 2500. A second PCR of about 6 to 12 cycles was run with a J-beta primer mix and a sample-barcoded 5' primer. TCRdb ran its own pipeline on the public reads, namely fastp trimming at Q25 and MiXCR clone calling, and kept in-frame beta chains. Merged by CDR3 protein, the rows form single entries marked with the most common genes and DNA. In all, the sample holds roughly 1.6 million distinct CDR3 sequences, and almost 35% of those were seen once. The ten largest clones represent about 10% of the sample. Sequenced sample: blood. The receptors originated from a woman aged 25 to 39 in good health.

This clonotype was observed a handful of times. The chain links TRBV3-1 to TRBJ1-1; 7 bases align to TRBD1. The V segment lost 1 base and the J segment 5 bases; nucleotides outside the gene matches: 19. Germline CDR1 and CDR2: LGHDT and YNNKEL (reference sequence). CDR3 length: 19 residues. This chain's CDR3 is CASSQGPDRETPFATEAFF. The CDR3 DNA reads TGTGCCAGCAGCCAAGGTCCTGACAGGGAAACTCCCTTTGCGACTGAAGCTTTCTTT.

The sample holds a few counts of this clonotype. The chain has TRBV4-1 and TRBJ1-1, with D tentatively TRBD1 (5 bases). V shed 4 bases and J shed 2 bases, with 11 bases lying between them. CDR1 and CDR2 (germline): MGHRA, YSYEKL. CDR3 length: 14 residues. The CDR3 loop is CASSRGHLNTEAFF. The CDR3 nucleotides read TGCGCCAGCAGCCGCGGACACTTAAACACTGAAGCTTTCTTT.

The rearrangement joins TRBV6-6 to TRBJ1-1; D possibly corresponds to TRBD1 (6 bases). The V end lost 8 bases, the J end lost 1 base, and 26 bases lay between the germline ends. Germline V gene lookup returns CDR1 MNHNY and CDR2 SVGAGI (reference sequence). This CDR3 spans 18 amino acids. This CDR3 is CASLLRPGQFVPNTEAFF. The CDR3 DNA sequence: TGTGCCAGCCTTCTCCGACCGGGACAATTCGTTCCGAACACTGAAGCTTTCTTT.

In this sample, this clonotype turned up once. This chain uses TRBV9 with TRBJ2-3; D is unresolved. CDR3 length: 15 amino acids. CDR1 is SGDLS and CDR2 is YYNGEE in the germline V gene. Trimming removed 4 bases at V and 4 bases at J, with 16 bases between. This CDR3 is CASSPGGEEPDTQYF. The DNA for the CDR3 is TGTGCCAGCAGCCCTGGCGGAGAAGAACCAGATACGCAGTATTTT.

Comments on this clonotype: Relative to the germline gene, one junction end is altered; a read error may explain this. This chain connects TRBV7-3 to TRBJ1-2, with D possibly being TRBD1 (6 bases). In germline, CDR1 is SGHTA, CDR2 FQGTGA. This CDR3 is built from 14 residues. CDR3 nucleotide sequence: TGTGCCAGCAGCGTAACACCGGGGGGCGAGGGCTACACCTTC. It codes for CASSVTPGGEGYTF.